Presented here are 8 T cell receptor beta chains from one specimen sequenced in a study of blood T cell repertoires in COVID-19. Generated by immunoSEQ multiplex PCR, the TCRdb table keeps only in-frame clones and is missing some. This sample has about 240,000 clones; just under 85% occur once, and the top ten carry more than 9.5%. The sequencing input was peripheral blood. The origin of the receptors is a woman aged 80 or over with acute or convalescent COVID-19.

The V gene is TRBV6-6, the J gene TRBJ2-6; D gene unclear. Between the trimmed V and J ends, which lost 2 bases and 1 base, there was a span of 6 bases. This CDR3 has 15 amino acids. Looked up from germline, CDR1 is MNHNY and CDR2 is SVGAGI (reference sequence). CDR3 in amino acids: CASSYPESGANVLTF. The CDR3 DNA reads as TGTGCCAGCAGTTACCCGGAGTCTGGGGCCAACGTCCTGACTTTC.

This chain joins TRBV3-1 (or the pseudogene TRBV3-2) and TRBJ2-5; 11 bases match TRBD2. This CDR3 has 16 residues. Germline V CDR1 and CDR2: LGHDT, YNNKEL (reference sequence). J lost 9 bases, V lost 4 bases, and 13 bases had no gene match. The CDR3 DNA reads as TGTGCCAGCAGCCCTTCGGGGACTAGCGGAGGGAAGGCCCAGTACTTC. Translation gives CASSPSGTSGGKAQYF.

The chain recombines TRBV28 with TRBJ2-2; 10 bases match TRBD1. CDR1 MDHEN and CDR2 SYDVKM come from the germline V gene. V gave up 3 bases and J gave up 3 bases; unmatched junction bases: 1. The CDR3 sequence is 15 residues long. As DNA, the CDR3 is TGTGCCAGCAGTTTGACAGGGGGCTACACCGGGGAGCTGTTTTTT. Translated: CASSLTGGYTGELFF.

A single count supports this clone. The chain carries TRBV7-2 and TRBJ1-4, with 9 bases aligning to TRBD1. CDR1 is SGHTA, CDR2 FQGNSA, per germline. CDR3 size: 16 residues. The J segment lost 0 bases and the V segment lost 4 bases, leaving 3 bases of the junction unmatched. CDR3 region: CASSSRTGATNEKLFF. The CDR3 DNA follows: TGTGCCAGCAGCTCAAGGACAGGGGCAACTAATGAAAAACTGTTTTTT.

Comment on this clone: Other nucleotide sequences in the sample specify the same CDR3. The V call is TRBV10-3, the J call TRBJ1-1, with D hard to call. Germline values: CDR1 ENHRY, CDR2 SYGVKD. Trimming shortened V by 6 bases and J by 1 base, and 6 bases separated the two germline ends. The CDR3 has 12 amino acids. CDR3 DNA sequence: TGTGCCATCAGACGGGGGAACACTGAAGCTTTCTTT. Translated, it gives CAIRRGNTEAFF.

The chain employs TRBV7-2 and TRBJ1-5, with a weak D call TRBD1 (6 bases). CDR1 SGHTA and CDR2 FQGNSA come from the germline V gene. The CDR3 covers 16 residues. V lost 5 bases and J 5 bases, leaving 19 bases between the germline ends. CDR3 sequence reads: CASSAGGRREHQPQHF. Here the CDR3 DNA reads TGTGCCAGCAGCGCGGGGGGGCGCAGGGAACATCAGCCCCAGCATTTT.

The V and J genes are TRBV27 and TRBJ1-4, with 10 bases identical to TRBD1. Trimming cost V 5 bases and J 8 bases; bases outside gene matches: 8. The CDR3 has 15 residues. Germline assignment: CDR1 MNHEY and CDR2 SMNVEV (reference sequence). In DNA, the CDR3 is TGTGCCAGCAGTCCTACTGGGACAGGGGTCGAAAAACTGTTTTTT. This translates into CASSPTGTGVEKLFF. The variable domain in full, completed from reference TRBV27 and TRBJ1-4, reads EAQVTQNPRYLITVTGKKLTVTCSQNMNHEYMSWYRQDPGLGLRQIYYSMNVEVTDKGDVPEGYKVSRKEKRNFPLILESPSPNQTSLYFCASSPTGTGVEKLFFGSGTQLSVL.

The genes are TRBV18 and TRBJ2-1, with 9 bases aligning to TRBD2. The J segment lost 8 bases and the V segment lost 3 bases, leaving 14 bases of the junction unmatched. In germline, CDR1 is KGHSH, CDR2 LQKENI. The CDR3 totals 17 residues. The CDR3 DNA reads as TGTGCCAGCTCACCCCTGACGGGGCTAGCGGGGATCGATGAGCAGTTCTTC. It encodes CASSPLTGLAGIDEQFF. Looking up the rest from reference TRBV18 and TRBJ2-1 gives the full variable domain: NAGVMQNPRHLVRRRGQEARLRCSPMKGHSHVYWYRQLPEEGLKFMVYLQKENIIDESGMPKERFSAEFPKEGPSILRIQQVVRGDSAAYFCASSPLTGLAGIDEQFFGPGTRLTVL.